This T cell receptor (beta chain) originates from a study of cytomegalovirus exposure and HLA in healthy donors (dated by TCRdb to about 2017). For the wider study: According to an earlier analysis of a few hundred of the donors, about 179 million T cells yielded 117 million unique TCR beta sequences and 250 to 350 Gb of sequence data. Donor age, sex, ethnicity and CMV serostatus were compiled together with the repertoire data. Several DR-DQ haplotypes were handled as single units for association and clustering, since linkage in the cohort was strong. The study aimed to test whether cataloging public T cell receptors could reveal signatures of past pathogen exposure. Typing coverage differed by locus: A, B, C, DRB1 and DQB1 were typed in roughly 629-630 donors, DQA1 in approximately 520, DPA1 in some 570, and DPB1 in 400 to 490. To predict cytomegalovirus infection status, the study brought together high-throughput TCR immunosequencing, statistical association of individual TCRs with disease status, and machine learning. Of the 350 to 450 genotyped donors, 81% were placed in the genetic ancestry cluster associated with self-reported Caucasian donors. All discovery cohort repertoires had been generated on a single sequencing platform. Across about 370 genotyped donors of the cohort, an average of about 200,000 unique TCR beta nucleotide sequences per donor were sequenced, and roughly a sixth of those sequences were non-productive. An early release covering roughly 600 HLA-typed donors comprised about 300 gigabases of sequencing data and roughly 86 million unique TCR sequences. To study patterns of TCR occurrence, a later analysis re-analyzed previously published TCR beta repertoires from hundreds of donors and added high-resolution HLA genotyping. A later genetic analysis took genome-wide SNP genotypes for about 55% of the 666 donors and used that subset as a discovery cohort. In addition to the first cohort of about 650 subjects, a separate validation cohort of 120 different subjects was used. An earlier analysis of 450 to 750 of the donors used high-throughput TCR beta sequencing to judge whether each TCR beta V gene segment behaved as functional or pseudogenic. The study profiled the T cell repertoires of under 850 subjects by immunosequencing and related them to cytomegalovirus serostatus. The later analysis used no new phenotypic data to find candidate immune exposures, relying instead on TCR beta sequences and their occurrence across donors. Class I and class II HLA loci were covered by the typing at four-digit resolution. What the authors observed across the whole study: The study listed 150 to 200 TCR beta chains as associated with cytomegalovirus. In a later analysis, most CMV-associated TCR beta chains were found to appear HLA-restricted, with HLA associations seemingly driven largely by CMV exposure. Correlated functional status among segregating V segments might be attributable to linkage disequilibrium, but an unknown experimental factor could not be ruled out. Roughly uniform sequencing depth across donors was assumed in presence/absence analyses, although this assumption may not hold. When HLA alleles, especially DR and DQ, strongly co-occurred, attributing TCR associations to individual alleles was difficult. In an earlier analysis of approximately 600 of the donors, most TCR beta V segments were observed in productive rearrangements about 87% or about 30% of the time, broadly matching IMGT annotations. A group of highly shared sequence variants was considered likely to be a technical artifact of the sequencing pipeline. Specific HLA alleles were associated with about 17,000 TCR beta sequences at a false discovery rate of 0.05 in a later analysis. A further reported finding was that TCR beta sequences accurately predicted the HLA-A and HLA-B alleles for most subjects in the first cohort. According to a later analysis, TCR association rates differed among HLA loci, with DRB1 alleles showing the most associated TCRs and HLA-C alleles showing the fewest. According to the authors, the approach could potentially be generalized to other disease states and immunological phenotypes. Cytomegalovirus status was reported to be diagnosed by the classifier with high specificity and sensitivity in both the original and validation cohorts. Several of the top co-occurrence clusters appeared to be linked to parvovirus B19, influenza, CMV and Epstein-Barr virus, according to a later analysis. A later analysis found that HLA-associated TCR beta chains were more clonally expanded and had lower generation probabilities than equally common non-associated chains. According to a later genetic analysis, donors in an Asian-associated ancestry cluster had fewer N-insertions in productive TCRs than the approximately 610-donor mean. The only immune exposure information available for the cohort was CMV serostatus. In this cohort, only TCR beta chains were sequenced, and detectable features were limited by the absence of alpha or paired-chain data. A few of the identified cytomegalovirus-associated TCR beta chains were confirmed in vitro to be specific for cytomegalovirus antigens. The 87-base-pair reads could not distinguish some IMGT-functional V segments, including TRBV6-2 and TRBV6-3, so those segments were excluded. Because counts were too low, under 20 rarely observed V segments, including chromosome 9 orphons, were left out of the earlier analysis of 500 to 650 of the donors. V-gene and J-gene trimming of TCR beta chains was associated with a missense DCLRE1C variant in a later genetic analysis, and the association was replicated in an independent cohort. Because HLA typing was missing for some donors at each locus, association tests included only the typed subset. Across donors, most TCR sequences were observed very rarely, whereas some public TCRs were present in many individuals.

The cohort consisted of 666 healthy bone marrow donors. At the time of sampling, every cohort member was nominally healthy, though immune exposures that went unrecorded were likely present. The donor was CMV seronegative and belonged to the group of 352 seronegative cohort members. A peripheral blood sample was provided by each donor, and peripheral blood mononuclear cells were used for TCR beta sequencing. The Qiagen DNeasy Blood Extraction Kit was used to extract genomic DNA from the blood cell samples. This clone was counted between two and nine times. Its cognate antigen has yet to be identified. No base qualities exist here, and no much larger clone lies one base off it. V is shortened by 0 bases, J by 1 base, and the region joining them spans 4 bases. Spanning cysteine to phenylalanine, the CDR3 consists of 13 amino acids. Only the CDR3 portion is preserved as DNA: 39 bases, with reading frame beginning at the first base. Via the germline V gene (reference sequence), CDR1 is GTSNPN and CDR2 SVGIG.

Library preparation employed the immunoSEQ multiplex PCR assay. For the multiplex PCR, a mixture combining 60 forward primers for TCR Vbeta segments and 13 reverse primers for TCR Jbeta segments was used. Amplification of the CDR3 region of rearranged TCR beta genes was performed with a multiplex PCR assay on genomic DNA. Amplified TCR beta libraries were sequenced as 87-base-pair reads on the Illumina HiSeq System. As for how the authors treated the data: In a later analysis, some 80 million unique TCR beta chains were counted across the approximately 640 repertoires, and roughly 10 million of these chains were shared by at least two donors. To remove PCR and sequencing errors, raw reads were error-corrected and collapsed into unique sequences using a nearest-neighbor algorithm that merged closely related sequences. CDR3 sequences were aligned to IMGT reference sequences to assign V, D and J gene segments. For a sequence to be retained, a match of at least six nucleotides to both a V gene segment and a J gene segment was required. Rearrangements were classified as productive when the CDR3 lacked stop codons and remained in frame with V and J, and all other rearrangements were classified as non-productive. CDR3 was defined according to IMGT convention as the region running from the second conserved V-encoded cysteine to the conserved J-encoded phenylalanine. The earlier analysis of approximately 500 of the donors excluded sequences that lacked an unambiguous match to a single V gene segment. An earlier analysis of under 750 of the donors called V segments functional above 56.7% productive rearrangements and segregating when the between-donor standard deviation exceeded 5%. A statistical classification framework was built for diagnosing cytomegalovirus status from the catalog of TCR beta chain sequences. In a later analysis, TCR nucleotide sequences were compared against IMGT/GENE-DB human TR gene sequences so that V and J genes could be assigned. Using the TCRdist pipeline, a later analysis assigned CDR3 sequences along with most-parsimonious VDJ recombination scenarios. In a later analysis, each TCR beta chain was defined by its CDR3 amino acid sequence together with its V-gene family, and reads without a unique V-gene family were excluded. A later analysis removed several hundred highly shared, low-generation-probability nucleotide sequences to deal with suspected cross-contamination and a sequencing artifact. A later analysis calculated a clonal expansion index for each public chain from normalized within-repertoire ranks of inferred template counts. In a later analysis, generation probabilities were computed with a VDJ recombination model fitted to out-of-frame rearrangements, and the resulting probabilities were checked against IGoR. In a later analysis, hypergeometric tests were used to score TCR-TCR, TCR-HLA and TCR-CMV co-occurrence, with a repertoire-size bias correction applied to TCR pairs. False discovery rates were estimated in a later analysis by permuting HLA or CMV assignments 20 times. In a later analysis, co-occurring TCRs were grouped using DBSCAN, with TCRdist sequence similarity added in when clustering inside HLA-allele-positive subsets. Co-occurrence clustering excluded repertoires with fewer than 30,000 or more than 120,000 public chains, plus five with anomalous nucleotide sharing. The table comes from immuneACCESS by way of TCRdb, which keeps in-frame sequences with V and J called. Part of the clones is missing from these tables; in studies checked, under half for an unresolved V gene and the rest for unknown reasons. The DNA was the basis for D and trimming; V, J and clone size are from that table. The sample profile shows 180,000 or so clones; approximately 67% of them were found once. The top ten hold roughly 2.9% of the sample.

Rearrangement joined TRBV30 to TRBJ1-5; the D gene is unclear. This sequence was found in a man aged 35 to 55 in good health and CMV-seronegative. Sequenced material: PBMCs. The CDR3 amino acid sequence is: CAWSVGSNQPQHF. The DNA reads TGTGCCTGGAGTGTTGGCAGCAATCAGCCCCAGCATTTT.